This note documents a single TCR beta chain sequence. Germline CDR1 reads MGHRA; CDR2 reads YSYEKL. V was clipped by 1 base and J by 0 bases, with 12 bases between them. CDR3 length equals 16 residues. This entry comes from a study of PD-1 and CTLA-4 blockade in melanoma. The method was immunoSEQ multiplex PCR; TCRdb's version includes in-frame clones alone and lacks a portion of them. The sample yields 30,000 or so clones, approximately 90% seen once. Sequenced material: CD8+ T cells from peripheral blood, taken from a patient given anti-PD-1 treatment. The gene calls are TRBV4-1 and TRBJ1-1; D gene uncertain. The receptor was isolated from a human donor with melanoma. The CDR3 loop reads CASSQATGLMNTEAFF. The CDR3 DNA reads TGCGCCAGCAGCCAAGCGACGGGGTTGATGAACACTGAAGCTTTCTTT.